Listed below are T cell receptor beta chains from one sample, sequenced in a study of T cells in Graves' hyperthyroidism and ophthalmopathy. TCRdb processed the multiplex PCR reads anew with MiXCR; each CDR3 protein has one entry. The table records more than 500,000 distinct CDR3 sequences, 14% of them present only once. The material sequenced was blood. These receptors were obtained from a woman in her forties with Graves' hyperthyroidism. Both conserved end residues are part of each CDR3. A D gene is named only where the DNA matches it firmly. Clone size is shown for a subset of rows, as once, few, many or a class of expanded clone.

>15|few|TRBV3-1|NA|TRBJ2-1
CASSQQEGVGNEQFF
TGTGCCAGCAGCCAACAAGAAGGGGTAGGCAATGAGCAGTTCTTC
>15|NA|TRBV7-2|NA|TRBJ1-5
CASSLEVYGNQPQHF
TGTGCCAGCAGCTTAGAAGTCTACGGCAATCAGCCCCAGCATTTT
>13|many|TRBV6-1|NA|TRBJ1-1
CASSEEVYTEAFF
TGTGCCAGCAGTGAAGAGGTTTACACTGAAGCTTTCTTT
>13|many|TRBV6-1|NA|TRBJ1-6
CASTEIAAPPLHF
TGTGCCAGTACTGAAATCGCAGCTCCACCCCTCCACTTT
>15|NA|TRBV10-1|TRBD1|TRBJ1-1
CASSEGQGRNTEAFF
TGCGCCAGCAGTGAGGGACAGGGGAGGAACACTGAAGCTTTCTTT
>13|many|TRBV5-1|NA|TRBJ2-1
CASSLYFEGEQFF
TGCGCCAGCAGCCTCTACTTTGAGGGGGAGCAGTTCTTC
>14|many|TRBV30|TRBD2|TRBJ2-5
CAWSGEGTMETQYF
TGTGCCTGGAGTGGGGAGGGCACCATGGAGACCCAGTACTTC
>15|NA|TRBV2|TRBD1|TRBJ1-4
CASRAGQGTNEKLFF
TGTGCCAGCAGAGCAGGACAGGGAACTAATGAAAAACTGTTTTTT
>13|NA|TRBV29-1|TRBD1|TRBJ1-4
CSVETGGNEKLFF
TGCAGCGTTGAAACAGGGGGGAATGAAAAACTGTTTTTT
>13|many|TRBV29-1|NA|TRBJ2-1
CSVERYPYNEQFF
TGCAGCGTTGAACGCTACCCCTACAATGAGCAGTTCTTC
>17|few|TRBV3-1|TRBD1|TRBJ1-1
CASSQLFIRTGALEAFF
TGTGCCAGCAGCCAATTATTTATTAGGACAGGAGCCCTAGAAGCTTTCTTT
>16|many|TRBV20-1|TRBD2|TRBJ2-7
CSARLPGLAGDYEQYF
TGCAGTGCCCGATTGCCGGGACTAGCGGGAGATTACGAGCAGTACTTC
>15|many|TRBV18|TRBD1|TRBJ1-1
CASSQRDRRNTEAFF
TGTGCCAGCTCACAGAGGGACAGGAGAAACACTGAAGCTTTCTTT
>16|few|TRBV12-3/TRBV12-4|NA|TRBJ2-3
CASSLLESGRVDTQYF
TGTGCCAGCAGTTTACTCGAGAGCGGGCGGGTAGATACGCAGTATTTT
>13|NA|TRBV29-1|NA|TRBJ1-5
CSVGRDSNQPQHF
TGCAGCGTTGGACGGGATAGCAATCAGCCCCAGCATTTT
>16|NA|TRBV24-1|NA|TRBJ2-1
CATSDFRLCVYNEQFF
TGTGCCACCAGTGATTTTCGGTTATGCGTCTACAATGAGCAGTTCTTC
>18|NA|TRBV27|TRBD1|TRBJ1-1
CASSSSSARGQMNTEAFF
TGTGCCAGCAGTTCCAGCAGCGCGCGGGGACAGATGAACACTGAAGCTTTCTTT
>15|many|TRBV5-5|NA|TRBJ2-7
CASSLGTYSPYEQYF
TGTGCCAGCAGCTTGGGGACCTACTCCCCCTACGAGCAGTACTTC
>17|many|TRBV6-6|TRBD2|TRBJ2-7
CASSYGLAGGLSYEQYF
TGTGCCAGCAGTTACGGACTAGCGGGAGGGCTCTCCTACGAGCAGTACTTC
>15|many|TRBV6-1|TRBD2|TRBJ2-1
CASSETSGVYNEQFF
TGTGCCAGCAGTGAAACTAGCGGTGTATACAATGAGCAGTTCTTC
>13|many|TRBV3-1|TRBD2|TRBJ2-7
CATGLAGSYEQYF
TGTGCCACTGGACTAGCGGGCTCCTACGAGCAGTACTTC
>16|NA|TRBV5-1|TRBD1|TRBJ2-2
CASSVTGGRDTGELFF
TGCGCCAGCAGCGTGACAGGGGGCAGGGACACCGGGGAGCTGTTTTTT
>16|many|TRBV16|TRBD1|TRBJ1-1
CASRRVGQGANTEAFF
TGTGCCAGCAGACGGGTTGGACAGGGGGCGAACACTGAAGCTTTCTTT
>15|few|TRBV30|NA|TRBJ2-3
CALIGGLSLADTQYF
TGTGCCTTAATAGGGGGGTTAAGTCTCGCAGATACGCAGTATTTT
>14|few|TRBV5-1|NA|TRBJ1-1
CASRPLTGTTEAFF
TGCGCCAGCAGGCCCTTGACAGGTACAACTGAAGCTTTCTTT
>17|once|TRBV13|TRBD1|TRBJ1-2
CASSLERGPSVGYGYTF
TGTGCCAGCAGCCTAGAAAGGGGGCCCTCAGTCGGCTATGGCTACACCTTC
>15|many|TRBV7-2|NA|TRBJ2-3
CASSSTGILYDTQYF
TGTGCCAGCAGCTCGACCGGGATTTTGTATGATACGCAGTATTTT
>15|many|TRBV19|TRBD1|TRBJ1-1
CASSEQQGAGTEAFF
TGTGCCAGTAGTGAGCAACAGGGGGCAGGCACTGAAGCTTTCTTT
>12|NA|TRBV11-1|NA|TRBJ2-3
CASSGGGDTQYF
TGTGCCAGCAGCGGAGGGGGGGATACGCAGTATTTT
>17|few|TRBV4-2|TRBD2|TRBJ2-7
CASSQEAGLAGGWEQYF
TGTGCCAGCAGCCAAGAGGCGGGACTAGCGGGAGGATGGGAGCAGTACTTC
>14|NA|TRBV7-2|NA|TRBJ1-1
CASCSDVLNTEAFF
TGTGCCAGCTGCTCGGACGTCTTGAACACTGAAGCTTTCTTT
>13|many|TRBV12-3/TRBV12-4|NA|TRBJ1-1
CASTFSSGLEAFF
TGTGCCAGCACTTTTAGCTCGGGCCTCGAAGCTTTCTTT
>14|many|TRBV28|NA|TRBJ1-2
CASSLRVTNYGYTF
TGTGCCAGCAGTTTAAGGGTAACGAACTATGGCTACACCTTC
>16|many|TRBV27|NA|TRBJ2-7
CASSLSGRAWTYEQYF
TGTGCCAGCAGTTTATCGGGTCGCGCTTGGACCTACGAGCAGTACTTC
>16|many|TRBV24-1|TRBD1|TRBJ2-5
CATSGHGQGFAETQYF
TGTGCCACCAGTGGACACGGACAGGGGTTCGCGGAGACCCAGTACTTC
>19|many|TRBV30|NA|TRBJ2-1
CAWSVQPFLGATYGNEQFF
TGTGCCTGGAGTGTACAGCCCTTTCTCGGGGCCACCTACGGCAATGAGCAGTTCTTC
>15|many|TRBV20-1|NA|TRBJ2-5
CSARDLQGLFETQYF
TGCAGTGCTAGAGACCTACAGGGCTTGTTTGAGACCCAGTACTTC
>17|many|TRBV28|NA|TRBJ1-5
CASSLSRDFYSNQPQHF
TGTGCCAGCAGTTTATCTCGGGACTTCTATAGCAATCAGCCCCAGCATTTT
>14|NA|TRBV30|NA|TRBJ2-5
CASHNPRGTETQYF
TGTGCCAGCCACAACCCCCGGGGGACAGAGACCCAGTACTTC
>18|many|TRBV28|NA|TRBJ2-3
CASSFAAGPSKRTDTQYF
TGTGCCAGCAGCTTTGCCGCGGGGCCCTCTAAACGCACAGATACGCAGTATTTT